The 18 T cell receptor beta chains listed next were all sequenced from one sample in a study of OX40 agonist ivuxolimab in advanced cancers. Assay: immunoSEQ multiplex PCR; the TCRdb copy retains only in-frame clones and omits some. The table has tens of thousands of clones, around 84% seen once. The source was CD4+ or CD8+ T cells sorted from blood, collected in a trial of the OX40 agonist ivuxolimab. The receptors were sampled from an adult with an advanced solid tumor such as melanoma, head and neck, liver or kidney cancer.

V gene TRBV7-3 combines with J gene TRBJ2-1; the D gene is possibly TRBD2 (5 bases). CDR1 is SGHTA and CDR2 is FQGTGA in the germline V gene. With 5 bases removed from V and 4 bases from J, the gap between germline ends came to 15 bases. The CDR3 length is 15 residues. Here the CDR3 DNA reads TGTGCCAGCAGCCCCTTGGCGGGTCTTTACAATGAGCAGTTCTTC. The encoded protein is CASSPLAGLYNEQFF.

V is TRBV5-4 and J is TRBJ1-6; D is ambiguous. The CDR3 is made up of 16 amino acids. Germline values: CDR1 SGHNT, CDR2 YYREEE (reference sequence). Trimming cost V 4 bases and J 6 bases, with 17 bases left between them. The CDR3 sequence: CASSREAAAINSPLHF. DNA for the CDR3: TGTGCCAGCAGCAGGGAGGCCGCCGCAATTAATTCACCCCTCCACTTT.

The chain joins TRBV11-2 to TRBJ1-1, with unresolved D. The V gene's germline CDR1 is SGHAT and CDR2 FQNNGV. V gave up 6 bases and J gave up 3 bases, with 14 bases separating them. The length of the CDR3 is 14 residues. CDR3 coding DNA: TGTGCCAGCAGTCTTAGATTGGAGGACACTGAAGCTTTCTTT. Protein: CASSLRLEDTEAFF.

A single count supports this clone. V usage is TRBV28 and J usage is TRBJ1-2, with unresolved D. This CDR3 is built from 16 residues. Deletions cut 5 bases from V and 2 bases from J, with 18 bases between. The germline V gene encodes CDR1 MDHEN and CDR2 SYDVKM. The CDR3 coding sequence is TGTGCCAGCAGTCCCCCTCTCGGGCGGAGGAACTATGGCTACACCTTC. As protein: CASSPPLGRRNYGYTF.

The gene calls are TRBV18 and TRBJ1-1; TRBD1 matches 7 bases. CDR1 and CDR2 from the germline V gene are KGHSH and LQKENI. This CDR3 comprises 15 residues. J lost 1 base, V lost 6 bases, and 8 bases had no gene match. CDR3: CASSILGQANTEAFF. The CDR3, as DNA: TGTGCCAGCTCTATCCTAGGACAGGCGAACACTGAAGCTTTCTTT.

This rearrangement joins TRBV2 to TRBJ2-5, with 8 nucleotides matching TRBD2. Looked up from germline, CDR1 is SNHLY and CDR2 is FYNNEI. J lost 1 base, V lost 8 bases, and 3 bases had no gene match. The CDR3 contains 13 residues. This chain's CDR3 is CASQREIQETQYF. The CDR3 region has the DNA TGTGCCAGCCAGCGGGAGATCCAAGAGACCCAGTACTTC.

This clone was observed a handful of times. The chain uses TRBV9 and TRBJ2-3; D is possibly TRBD2 (6 bases). V was pared by 4 bases and J by 6 bases, with 18 bases between. Germline values: CDR1 SGDLS, CDR2 YYNGEE. This CDR3 has 15 residues. CDR3 DNA: TGTGCCAGCAGCCCAGGCCGGAGGGCCCCGGATACGCAGTATTTT. This sequence encodes CASSPGRRAPDTQYF. Filled out from reference TRBV9 and TRBJ2-3, the complete variable domain reads DSGVTQTPKHLITATGQRVTLRCSPRSGDLSVYWYQQSLDQGLQFLIQYYNGEERAKGNILERFSAQQFPDLHSELNLSSLELGDSALYFCASSPGRRAPDTQYFGPGTRLTVL.

For the CDR3, the DNA is TGTGCCAGCAGCTTTGGGTTAGCGGGAGTCACAGATACGCAGTATTTT. Protein: CASSFGLAGVTDTQYF. The genes are TRBV9 and TRBJ2-3, with 9 bases matching TRBD2. In germline, CDR1 is SGDLS, CDR2 YYNGEE. This CDR3 spans 16 amino acids. J was trimmed by 2 bases and V by 4 bases; bases with no gene match: 8. Filled out from reference TRBV9 and TRBJ2-3, the complete variable domain reads DSGVTQTPKHLITATGQRVTLRCSPRSGDLSVYWYQQSLDQGLQFLIQYYNGEERAKGNILERFSAQQFPDLHSELNLSSLELGDSALYFCASSFGLAGVTDTQYFGPGTRLTVL.

This rearrangement joins TRBV5-1 to TRBJ2-2; a weak D match, TRBD1 (5 bases). Germline CDR1 and CDR2: SGHRS and YFSETQ. The length of the CDR3 is 16 residues. V lost 0 bases and J 6 bases, leaving 15 bases between the germline ends. In DNA, the CDR3 is TGCGCCAGCAGCTTGGAAGGCAGGGTAAAGGCCGGGGAGCTGTTTTTT. It codes for CASSLEGRVKAGELFF. Full variable domain (rest looked up from reference TRBV5-1 and TRBJ2-2): KAGVTQTPRYLIKTRGQQVTLSCSPISGHRSVSWYQQTPGQGLQFLFEYFSETQRNKGNFPGRFSGRQFSNSRSEMNVSTLELGDSALYLCASSLEGRVKAGELFFGEGSRLTVL.

The chain couples TRBV9 to TRBJ1-1; D unresolved. Germline lookup yields CDR1 SGDLS and CDR2 YYNGEE. V was cut by 3 bases and J by 5 bases, with 17 bases left in between. The CDR3 loop spans 15 amino acids. The CDR3 nucleotides are TGTGCCAGCAGCGCAGAACCGGGTCCCACTACTGAAGCTTTCTTT. It yields the protein CASSAEPGPTTEAFF. The whole variable domain, remainder taken from reference TRBV9 and TRBJ1-1, is DSGVTQTPKHLITATGQRVTLRCSPRSGDLSVYWYQQSLDQGLQFLIQYYNGEERAKGNILERFSAQQFPDLHSELNLSSLELGDSALYFCASSAEPGPTTEAFFGQGTRLTVV.

The chain has TRBV6-4 and TRBJ2-3; D may be TRBD1 or TRBD2 (6 bases each). Trimming shortened V by 3 bases and J by 2 bases, and 9 bases separated the two germline ends. The CDR3 length is 14 residues. Germline V lookup: CDR1 MRHNA, CDR2 SNTAGT. DNA of the CDR3: TGTGCCAGCAGTGAAGGGGGGCCCACAGATACGCAGTATTTT. As protein: CASSEGGPTDTQYF.

The V gene is TRBV6-6, the J gene TRBJ2-7, with D hard to call. The CDR3 covers 14 residues. Looked up from germline, CDR1 is MNHNY and CDR2 is SVGAGI (reference sequence). The ends were cut back, 2 bases at V and 6 bases at J, with 14 bases in the middle. CDR3 region: CASSYGAGTGEQYF. In nucleotides, the CDR3 is TGTGCCAGCAGTTACGGCGCCGGCACCGGCGAGCAGTACTTC.

The chain combines TRBV9 with TRBJ2-1; D uncertain. Germline V CDR1 and CDR2: SGDLS, YYNGEE. The CDR3 contains 14 residues. Trimming removed 0 bases at V and 0 bases at J, with 4 bases between. The CDR3 DNA reads TGTGCCAGCAGCGTAGGAAGCTCCTACAATGAGCAGTTCTTC. As protein: CASSVGSSYNEQFF.

The chain couples TRBV5-1 to TRBJ1-1, with D hard to call. Germline CDR1 SGHRS, CDR2 YFSETQ. Trimming cost V 2 bases and J 2 bases, with 7 bases left between them. The CDR3 has 13 residues. The CDR3 loop is CASSFEVNTEAFF. In DNA form, the CDR3 reads TGCGCCAGCAGCTTCGAGGTTAACACTGAAGCTTTCTTT.

This rearrangement joins TRBV19 to TRBJ2-7, with D maybe TRBD1 (5 bases). The CDR3 covers 14 residues. V lost 5 bases and J lost 5, with 16 bases in between. The germline V gene has CDR1 LNHDA and CDR2 SQIVND (reference sequence). The CDR3 loop is CASSSNSGNHEQYF. In DNA form, the CDR3 reads TGTGCCAGTAGTTCAAATTCAGGGAACCACGAGCAGTACTTC. The whole variable domain, filled in from reference TRBV19 and TRBJ2-7, reads DGGITQSPKYLFRKEGQNVTLSCEQNLNHDAMYWYRQDPGQGLRLIYYSQIVNDFQKGDIAEGYSVSREKKESFPLTVTSAQKNPTAFYLCASSSNSGNHEQYFGPGTRLTVT.

Turning to this clone: At one end the junction does not follow the germline gene, possibly because of a read error. The chain has TRBV5-1 and TRBJ2-5, with D maybe TRBD1 (5 bases). Germline values: CDR1 SGHRS, CDR2 YFSETQ. This CDR3 is built from 15 residues. The CDR3: CASNLARAGRETQYF. In nucleotides, the CDR3 is TGCGCCAGCAACTTGGCCCGGGCAGGGCGAGAGACCCAGTACTTC.

V gene TRBV7-2 combines with J gene TRBJ1-5, with D tentatively TRBD1 (5 bases). The V end was cut by 4 bases, the J end by 3 bases, with 13 bases between. The CDR3 covers 15 residues. Germline V gene lookup returns CDR1 SGHTA and CDR2 FQGNSA. For the CDR3, the DNA is TGTGCCAGCAGCTCCTCGGGGGTTAACAATCAGCCCCAGCATTTT. Translation: CASSSSGVNNQPQHF.

This chain connects TRBV9 to TRBJ2-3, with D maybe TRBD2 (5 bases). Trimming left V 5 bases short and J 0 bases short, with 13 bases between. The CDR3 length is 15 residues. Germline V gene data show CDR1 as SGDLS and CDR2 as YYNGEE. CDR3 in amino acids: CASSVTGESTDTQYF. The CDR3 bases are TGTGCCAGCAGTGTAACCGGGGAAAGCACAGATACGCAGTATTTT.